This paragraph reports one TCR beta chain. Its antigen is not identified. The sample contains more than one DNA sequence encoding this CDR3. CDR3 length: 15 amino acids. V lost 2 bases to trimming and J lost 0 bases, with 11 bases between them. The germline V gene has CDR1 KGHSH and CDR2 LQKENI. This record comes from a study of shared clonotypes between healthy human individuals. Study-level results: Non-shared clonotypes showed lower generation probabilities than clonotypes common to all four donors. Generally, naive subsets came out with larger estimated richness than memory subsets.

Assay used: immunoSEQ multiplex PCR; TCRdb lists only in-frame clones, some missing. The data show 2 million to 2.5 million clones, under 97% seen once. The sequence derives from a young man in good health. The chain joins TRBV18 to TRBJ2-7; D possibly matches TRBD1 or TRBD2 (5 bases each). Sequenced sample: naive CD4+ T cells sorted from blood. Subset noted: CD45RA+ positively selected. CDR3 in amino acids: CASSPTPGRSYEQYF. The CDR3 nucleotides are TGTGCCAGCTCACCAACGCCGGGGCGCTCCTACGAGCAGTACTTC.